Presented here are 28 T cell receptor beta chains from one specimen sequenced in a study of cytomegalovirus exposure and HLA in healthy donors. Sequencing was performed with immunoSEQ multiplex PCR; in TCRdb, only in-frame clones are kept and a portion is missing. Of 85,000 to 90,000 clones listed, approximately 96% are singletons. The sample comprised PBMCs. Receptors were obtained from a man younger than 35 in good health and CMV-seronegative.

The chain couples TRBV11-3 to TRBJ2-1; the match to TRBD2 covers 9 bases. Germline V gives CDR1 SGHNT, CDR2 YENEEA. J lost 0 bases, V lost 5 bases, and 2 bases had no gene match. This CDR3 spans 15 amino acids. In DNA form, the CDR3 reads TGTGCCAGCAGCGTTAGCGGGAGCTCCTACAATGAGCAGTTCTTC. It specifies CASSVSGSSYNEQFF.

This sequence joins TRBV28 and TRBJ2-7; D gene uncertain. Per the germline V gene, CDR1 is MDHEN and CDR2 is SYDVKM. The length of the CDR3 is 11 residues. V lost 2 bases, J lost 7 bases, and 6 bases lay in between. CDR3 coding DNA: TGTGCCAGCAGTTTAGGGCTGGAGCAGTACTTC. This sequence encodes CASSLGLEQYF. Full variable domain (remainder filled in from reference TRBV28 and TRBJ2-7): DVKVTQSSRYLVKRTGEKVFLECVQDMDHENMFWYRQDPGLGLRLIYFSYDVKMKEKGDIPEGYSVSREKKERFSLILESASTNQTSMYLCASSLGLEQYFGPGTRLTVT.

V usage is TRBV28 and J usage is TRBJ1-1, with TRBD1 as a possible D gene (6 bases). V was pared by 5 bases and J by 3 bases, with 16 bases between. Germline V gives CDR1 MDHEN, CDR2 SYDVKM. CDR3 length equals 15 residues. The CDR3 DNA is TGTGCCAGCAGTCAAGGGGTCGGACAGTACACTGAAGCTTTCTTT. Amino acids: CASSQGVGQYTEAFF.

A single count supports this clone. V is TRBV28 and J is TRBJ2-2, with D perhaps matching TRBD1 (5 bases). Trimming stripped 3 bases from V and 6 bases from J, with 11 bases between. Germline CDR1 and CDR2: MDHEN and SYDVKM. The CDR3 has 14 residues. The CDR3 bases are TGTGCCAGCAGTTTGCTGACAGTTCCCGGGGAGCTGTTTTTT. Residues: CASSLLTVPGELFF.

J is TRBJ2-7 and V is TRBV7-2; 8 nucleotides align to TRBD1. The CDR3 is made up of 14 amino acids. Trimming removed 1 base from V and 3 bases from J; junction bases left unmatched: 2. CDR1 is SGHTA and CDR2 is FQGNSA in the germline V gene. CDR3: CASSLVTGGYEQYF. The CDR3 DNA reads as TGTGCCAGCAGCTTAGTTACAGGGGGCTACGAGCAGTACTTC.

J is TRBJ1-2 and V is TRBV18; D remains unclear. V was shortened by 2 bases and J by 2 bases, with 15 bases between the two germline ends. The CDR3 totals 16 residues. Germline V gene lookup returns CDR1 KGHSH and CDR2 LQKENI. The DNA of the CDR3 is TGTGCCAGCTCACCATATCCGGCGGTGGAAAACTATGGCTACACCTTC. Translated, it gives CASSPYPAVENYGYTF.

Here the CDR3 DNA reads TGTGCCAGCCACAGGGTTGAAACCTACGAGCAGTACTTC. Amino acids: CASHRVETYEQYF. The gene calls are TRBV2 and TRBJ2-7; D may be TRBD1 (6 bases). V lost 8 bases and J lost 2, with 13 bases in between. In germline, CDR1 is SNHLY, CDR2 FYNNEI. CDR3 length equals 13 residues.

The rearrangement links TRBV5-4 to TRBJ1-1; D call uncertain. Trimming pared 1 base from V and 5 bases from J, leaving 9 bases between. This CDR3 has 13 amino acids. Germline loops: CDR1 SGHNT, CDR2 YYREEE (reference sequence). In DNA form, the CDR3 reads TGTGCCAGCAGCTTGCCGTCCAGGACTGAAGCTTTCTTT. Amino acid sequence: CASSLPSRTEAFF.

The V call is TRBV27, the J call TRBJ2-7; TRBD2 is a possible D gene (5 bases). V dropped 8 bases and J dropped 4 bases, with 21 bases sitting between them. CDR1 and CDR2 from the germline V gene are MNHEY and SMNVEV (reference sequence). The CDR3 is 15 amino acids. The DNA for the CDR3 is TGTGCCAGCCGCCTCGGTCCGGGAAATCCTTACGAGCAGTACTTC. It codes for CASRLGPGNPYEQYF.

The chain employs TRBV11-2 and TRBJ1-3, with TRBD1 as a possible D gene (5 bases). With 1 base removed from V and 4 bases from J, the gap between germline ends came to 17 bases. This CDR3 has 17 amino acids. In germline, CDR1 is SGHAT, CDR2 FQNNGV. CDR3 sequence (DNA): TGTGCCAGCAGCTTAGGGGCCAGGGCTTTGGTCGGAAACACCATATATTTT. Translating gives CASSLGARALVGNTIYF.

The chain uses TRBV4-1 and TRBJ2-7, with 8 bases fitting TRBD1. After removal of 1 base from V and 2 bases from J, the junction contained 4 bases not matched to a gene. Per the germline V gene, CDR1 is MGHRA and CDR2 is YSYEKL. This CDR3 is 15 amino acids long. CDR3 amino acids: CASSQGPTGAYEQYV. In DNA, the CDR3 is TGCGCCAGCAGCCAAGGCCCGACAGGGGCCTACGAGCAGTACGTC.

This chain links TRBV19 with TRBJ2-7, with 7 positions matching TRBD1. Germline values: CDR1 LNHDA, CDR2 SQIVND (reference sequence). CDR3 length equals 16 residues. V lost 1 base to trimming and J lost 0 bases; unmatched junction nucleotides: 6. The CDR3 bases are TGTGCCAGTAGTATAGGAACAGGGGACATCTCCTACGAGCAGTACTTC. Its protein product is CASSIGTGDISYEQYF.

The rearrangement links TRBV4-1 to TRBJ2-7; perhaps TRBD1 as D (6 bases). CDR1 is MGHRA, CDR2 YSYEKL, per germline. The CDR3 has 14 amino acids. Trimming took 2 bases from V and 2 from J, leaving 10 bases between them. The CDR3 DNA follows: TGCGCCAGCAGCCAAACGACAGGACCCTACGAGCAGTACGTC. Translated, it gives CASSQTTGPYEQYV.

The genes are TRBV21-1 and TRBJ2-7; the D call of TRBD2 is as the table states it, not checked on the DNA. TRBV21-1 is listed as a pseudogene. CDR3 length: 16 residues. The CDR3 spells CASSKGLAVLKYEQYV. DNA of the CDR3: TGTGCCAGCAGCAAAGGACTAGCGGTGCTGAAATACGAGCAGTACGTC.

The chain links TRBV6-5 to TRBJ2-1; 7 bases agree with TRBD2. This CDR3 spans 14 amino acids. V was clipped by 6 bases and J by 8 bases; unmatched bases: 10. The germline gives CDR1 MNHEY, CDR2 SVGAGI. CDR3: CASRRGSGRDEQFF. DNA for the CDR3: TGTGCCAGCAGGAGGGGTAGCGGGCGCGATGAGCAGTTCTTC.

The J gene is TRBJ1-3, the V gene TRBV11-3, with a possible D match to TRBD1 (6 bases). The CDR3 consists of 16 residues. Germline V gives CDR1 SGHNT, CDR2 YENEEA. V lost 5 bases to trimming and J lost 4 bases, with 18 bases between them. The CDR3 nucleotides read TGTGCCAGCAGCCCCCGGGACACAGTTGTCGGAAACACCATATATTTT. Amino acids: CASSPRDTVVGNTIYF.

This rearrangement joins TRBV28 to TRBJ2-1, with D perhaps TRBD1 (6 bases). This CDR3 contains 13 residues. Between the trimmed V and J ends, which lost 7 bases and 3 bases, there was a span of 10 bases. Germline V gives CDR1 MDHEN, CDR2 SYDVKM. CDR3 DNA: TGTGCCAGCAAAAAGGGGGACTACAATGAGCAGTTCTTC. It encodes CASKKGDYNEQFF.

This clone was seen only once. The V and J genes are TRBV6-5 and TRBJ2-5; 12 bases are a match to TRBD2. This CDR3 contains 15 residues. The junction had 5 bases not matched to a gene; V was cut back by 5 bases and J by 4 bases. CDR1 and CDR2 (germline): MNHEY, SVGAGI. CDR3 DNA: TGTGCCAGCAGTCGGGGGACTAGCGGGTTAGAGACCCAGTACTTC. Its translation: CASSRGTSGLETQYF.

The chain joins TRBV7-2 to TRBJ2-3; D is unclear. V was clipped by 3 bases and J by 2 bases, with 21 bases between them. This CDR3 is built from 18 residues. In germline, CDR1 is SGHTA, CDR2 FQGNSA. The CDR3: CASSFFVALRKNTDTQYF. DNA for the CDR3: TGTGCCAGCAGCTTCTTCGTGGCCCTCAGAAAAAACACAGATACGCAGTATTTT.

The chain employs TRBV11-2 and TRBJ1-4, with 7 bases lining up with TRBD1. Unmatched junction bases numbered 7, after V lost 5 bases and J lost 1 base. Germline-derived CDR1 and CDR2 are SGHAT and FQNNGV. The CDR3 spans 16 residues. The CDR3 loop is CASSPRQGVTNEKLFF. CDR3 in DNA: TGTGCCAGCAGCCCGAGACAGGGAGTAACTAATGAAAAACTGTTTTTT.

This chain joins TRBV10-3 and TRBJ2-1; D remains ambiguous. Germline CDR1 and CDR2: ENHRY and SYGVKD. The germline V and J ends were trimmed by 7 bases and 0 bases, with 7 bases remaining between them. The CDR3 has 13 residues. CDR3 amino acids: CAITRSSYNEQFF. DNA of the CDR3: TGTGCCATCACCCGTAGCTCCTACAATGAGCAGTTCTTC.

The chain links TRBV11-2 to TRBJ2-7; the D is unclear. Germline-derived CDR1 and CDR2 are SGHAT and FQNNGV. This CDR3 comprises 12 residues. V was shortened by 5 bases and J by 3 bases, with 8 bases between the two germline ends. The CDR3: CASSLLSYEQYV. The CDR3 DNA is TGTGCCAGCAGCCTCCTTAGCTACGAGCAGTACGTC.

This sequence joins TRBV6-4 and TRBJ1-2; possibly TRBD1 for D (6 bases). This CDR3 contains 17 residues. V dropped 3 bases and J dropped 6 bases, with 23 bases sitting between them. Per the germline V gene, CDR1 is MRHNA and CDR2 is SNTAGT. The CDR3 bases are TGTGCCAGCAGTGAATCAGCGGGGGGCAGGGTACTGAATGGCTACACCTTC. Protein sequence: CASSESAGGRVLNGYTF.

This sequence joins TRBV4-1 and TRBJ2-5; the D gene is possibly TRBD1 (6 bases). Germline V lookup: CDR1 MGHRA, CDR2 YSYEKL. With 3 bases removed from V and 1 base from J, the gap between germline ends came to 15 bases. The CDR3 is 16 residues long. The CDR3 sequence is CASSHPFTGIQETQYF. As DNA, the CDR3 is TGCGCCAGCAGCCACCCATTCACAGGGATCCAAGAGACCCAGTACTTC.

The rearrangement links TRBV15 to TRBJ2-7; maybe TRBD2 (6 bases). Between the trimmed V and J ends, which lost 1 base and 1 base, there was a span of 14 bases. In germline, CDR1 is LNHNV, CDR2 YYDKDF (reference sequence). The CDR3 consists of 16 residues. The CDR3: CATSRVPRDSSYEQYF. The CDR3 bases are TGTGCCACCAGCAGAGTCCCTCGGGACTCTTCCTACGAGCAGTACTTC. Filled out from reference TRBV15 and TRBJ2-7, the complete variable domain reads DAMVIQNPRYQVTQFGKPVTLSCSQTLNHNVMYWYQQKSSQAPKLLFHYYDKDFNNEADTPDNFQSRRPNTSFCFLDIRSPGLGDTAMYLCATSRVPRDSSYEQYFGPGTRLTVT.

The J gene is TRBJ1-2, the V gene TRBV4-1; D gene uncertain. V was clipped by 8 bases and J by 1 base, with 20 bases between them. The CDR3 is 16 amino acids. CDR1 is MGHRA, CDR2 YSYEKL, per germline. In nucleotides, the CDR3 is TGCGCCAGCCGTCCCGCTTTTGGGCGATATAACTATGGCTACACCTTC. This sequence encodes CASRPAFGRYNYGYTF.

This chain links TRBV19 with TRBJ1-5, with TRBD1 identical over 10 bases. Germline V CDR1 and CDR2: LNHDA, SQIVND (reference sequence). J lost 1 base, V lost 5 bases, and 8 bases had no gene match. The length of the CDR3 is 17 residues. The CDR3 region has the DNA TGTGCCAGTAGTCCCCGGACAGGGGGAAGAAGCAATCAGCCCCAGCATTTT. Translating it yields CASSPRTGGRSNQPQHF.

The chain joins TRBV6-1 to TRBJ1-2; a possible D gene is TRBD1 (5 bases). This CDR3 is built from 12 residues. Trimming took 4 bases from V and 8 from J, leaving 11 bases between them. Germline V gene data show CDR1 as MNHNS and CDR2 as SASEGT. The CDR3 DNA follows: TGTGCCAGCAGTGGTTCCGGGGGAGGCTACACCTTC. Its translation: CASSGSGGGYTF.